These 18 T cell receptor beta chains came from one sample sequenced in a study of cytomegalovirus exposure and HLA in healthy donors. The primer mix had 60 Vbeta and 13 Jbeta primers. Profiling relied on immunoSEQ multiplex PCR, and the TCRdb table lists in-frame clones only, not all of them. The repertoire holds about 87,000 clones, with under 80% as singletons. Sequencing was carried out using PBMCs. These receptors came from a man younger than 45 in good health and CMV-seropositive.

The chain carries TRBV5-8 and TRBJ2-3; 14 bases are a match to TRBD2. Losses at the gene ends were 0 bases for V and 2 bases for J; bases not matched to a gene: 5. The CDR3 contains 18 residues. Germline V gene lookup returns CDR1 SGHTS and CDR2 YDEGEE. The CDR3 region has the DNA TGTGCCAGCAGCTTGGTGACTAGCGGGGGGGTATTCACAGATACGCAGTATTTT. Its protein product is CASSLVTSGGVFTDTQYF.

The V and J genes are TRBV30 and TRBJ2-7, with 9 bases aligning to TRBD2. Trimming at V came to 5 bases and at J to 5 bases, leaving 10 bases not matched to a gene. CDR3 length equals 14 residues. Germline CDR1 is GTSNPN and CDR2 is SVGIG (reference sequence). The CDR3 DNA is TGTGCCTGGGGACATAGCGGGAGTAAGAACGAGCAGTACTTC. Its protein product is CAWGHSGSKNEQYF.

The chain couples TRBV29-1 to TRBJ1-1, with D possibly matching TRBD1 (5 bases). Germline-derived CDR1 and CDR2 are SQVTM and ANQGSEA. V gave up 4 bases and J gave up 6 bases, with 18 bases separating them. This CDR3 contains 14 residues. CDR3 residues: CSVGGGTEGSEAFF. DNA of the CDR3: TGCAGCGTTGGAGGCGGGACGGAGGGGTCTGAAGCTTTCTTT.

For this clone: Other nucleotide sequences in the sample specify the same CDR3. The chain is built from TRBV5-1 and TRBJ1-1; a possible D gene is TRBD1 (5 bases). This CDR3 comprises 12 residues. The germline gives CDR1 SGHRS, CDR2 YFSETQ. Between the trimmed V and J ends, which lost 4 bases and 4 bases, there was a span of 8 bases. The CDR3 sequence is CASSGTGTEAFF. The CDR3, as DNA: TGCGCCAGCAGCGGCACAGGCACTGAAGCTTTCTTT. The whole variable domain, remainder taken from reference TRBV5-1 and TRBJ1-1, is KAGVTQTPRYLIKTRGQQVTLSCSPISGHRSVSWYQQTPGQGLQFLFEYFSETQRNKGNFPGRFSGRQFSNSRSEMNVSTLELGDSALYLCASSGTGTEAFFGQGTRLTVV.

The CDR3 nucleotides read TGTGCCAGCAGTTACTCCGCGGGGGAAGGAAATGAGCAGTTCTTC. It codes for CASSYSAGEGNEQFF. J is TRBJ2-1 and V is TRBV6-5; 7 nucleotides line up with TRBD2. Germline V CDR1 and CDR2: MNHEY, SVGAGI. V trimming: 0 bases; J trimming: 7 bases; junction bases outside the gene matches: 6. This CDR3 is 15 amino acids long.

This clone was counted a few times. The chain recombines TRBV7-9 with TRBJ2-1, with D tentatively TRBD1 (6 bases). The germline V gene has CDR1 SEHNR and CDR2 FQNEAQ (reference sequence). This CDR3 has 14 residues. Trimming took 5 bases from V and 4 from J, leaving 12 bases between them. CDR3 in DNA: TGTGCCAGCAGCAAAAGGACAGATTACAATGAGCAGTTCTTC. Translated: CASSKRTDYNEQFF.

The chain links TRBV6-1 to TRBJ1-2; D not certain. V was shortened by 5 bases and J by 6 bases, with 19 bases between the two germline ends. Per the germline V gene, CDR1 is MNHNS and CDR2 is SASEGT. The CDR3 length is 15 residues. The CDR3 nucleotides are TGTGCCAGCAGTTCACTCTGGACTGCTCAGGATGGCTACACCTTC. Translated: CASSSLWTAQDGYTF.

This chain joins TRBV5-1 and TRBJ2-3; D may be TRBD2 (7 bases). Germline assignment: CDR1 SGHRS and CDR2 YFSETQ. Between the trimmed V and J ends, which lost 4 bases and 1 base, there was a span of 16 bases. This CDR3 has 16 residues. CDR3 coding DNA: TGCGCCAGCAGCCCCCGAGGGGGGGATGGCACAGATACGCAGTATTTT. This gives the protein CASSPRGGDGTDTQYF.

V and J are TRBV4-1 and TRBJ1-1; 9 nucleotides agree with TRBD1. V was pared by 4 bases and J by 3 bases, with 6 bases of the junction left unmatched. The CDR3 consists of 15 residues. Germline assignment: CDR1 MGHRA and CDR2 YSYEKL. This CDR3 is CASSPRDREYTEAFF. CDR3 nucleotides: TGCGCCAGCAGCCCGCGGGACAGGGAATACACTGAAGCTTTCTTT.

A few counts support this clone. The chain employs TRBV4-1 and TRBJ1-3; perhaps TRBD1 as D (5 bases). The CDR3 runs 17 residues. With 3 bases removed from V and 0 bases from J, the gap between germline ends came to 15 bases. Per the germline V gene, CDR1 is MGHRA and CDR2 is YSYEKL. CDR3 loop: CASSHPVGGSSGNTIYF. The DNA for the CDR3 is TGCGCCAGCAGCCATCCTGTGGGGGGGAGCTCTGGAAACACCATATATTTT.

This CDR3 reads CASSVIGGIGEQYF. CDR3 coding DNA: TGTGCCAGCAGCGTAATAGGGGGAATAGGCGAGCAGTACTTC. The chain recombines TRBV9 with TRBJ2-7; TRBD1 is a possible D gene (6 bases). Germline CDR1 reads SGDLS; CDR2 reads YYNGEE. The CDR3 runs 14 residues. Trimming cost V 1 base and J 6 bases, with 14 bases left between them.

V and J are TRBV6-6 and TRBJ2-1, with TRBD2 matching 7 bases. The CDR3 loop spans 16 amino acids. V shed 6 bases, J shed 7 bases, and the junction held 15 bases outside the gene matches. Per the germline V gene, CDR1 is MNHNY and CDR2 is SVGAGI (reference sequence). CDR3 bases: TGTGCCAGCAGGGGGACGGAGCGGGACCCTAGAAATGAGCAGTTCTTC. As protein: CASRGTERDPRNEQFF.

This chain uses TRBV19 with TRBJ2-1, with a possible D match to TRBD1 (5 bases). CDR3 length equals 15 residues. Germline V gene sequence: CDR1 LNHDA, CDR2 SQIVND (reference sequence). The V and J ends lost 1 base and 0 bases respectively, with 7 bases between them. The CDR3 region has the DNA TGTGCCAGTAGTATAGTTGACAGCTCCTACAATGAGCAGTTCTTC. It yields the protein CASSIVDSSYNEQFF. The whole variable domain, filled in from reference TRBV19 and TRBJ2-1, reads DGGITQSPKYLFRKEGQNVTLSCEQNLNHDAMYWYRQDPGQGLRLIYYSQIVNDFQKGDIAEGYSVSREKKESFPLTVTSAQKNPTAFYLCASSIVDSSYNEQFFGPGTRLTVL.

This chain connects TRBV7-2 to TRBJ2-7; weak D call: TRBD2 (6 bases). CDR1 is SGHTA, CDR2 FQGNSA, per germline. This CDR3 has 14 residues. V lost 2 bases, J lost 2 bases, and 10 bases lay in between. In nucleotides, the CDR3 is TGTGCCAGCAGCTTAACTAGCACAGCCTACGAGCAGTACTTC. Translation: CASSLTSTAYEQYF.

The chain uses TRBV15 and TRBJ2-7; D not resolved. The CDR3 extends over 14 amino acids. V was cut by 0 bases and J by 0 bases, with 6 bases left in between. Germline V lookup: CDR1 LNHNV, CDR2 YYDKDF (reference sequence). The CDR3 region has the DNA TGTGCCACCAGCAGAGATTCGGGCTCCTACGAGCAGTACTTC. Its translation is CATSRDSGSYEQYF.

The chain joins TRBV5-8 to TRBJ2-1; D unresolved. Trimming left V 0 bases short and J 6 bases short, with 7 bases between. Germline CDR1 and CDR2: SGHTS and YDEGEE. This CDR3 spans 13 amino acids. The CDR3 protein is CASSLGALNEQFF. CDR3 in DNA: TGTGCCAGCAGCTTGGGGGCCCTCAATGAGCAGTTCTTC.

The chain has TRBV7-3 and TRBJ2-1; TRBD2 matches 8 bases. After removal of 2 bases from V and 0 bases from J, the junction contained 3 bases not matched to a gene. Germline CDR1 SGHTA, CDR2 FQGTGA. The CDR3 is 16 residues long. CDR3 protein: CASSLASGSSYNEQFF. CDR3 bases: TGTGCCAGCAGCTTAGCCAGCGGGAGCTCCTACAATGAGCAGTTCTTC.

This chain connects TRBV13 to TRBJ2-1; the D gene is possibly TRBD2 (6 bases). CDR3 size: 14 residues. V was trimmed by 4 bases and J by 6 bases, leaving 13 bases between them. Germline CDR1 is PRHDT and CDR2 is FYEKMQ (reference sequence). CDR3 nucleotides: TGTGCCAGCAGCTCGAGTAGACTAGTCAATGAGCAGTTCTTC. As protein: CASSSSRLVNEQFF.